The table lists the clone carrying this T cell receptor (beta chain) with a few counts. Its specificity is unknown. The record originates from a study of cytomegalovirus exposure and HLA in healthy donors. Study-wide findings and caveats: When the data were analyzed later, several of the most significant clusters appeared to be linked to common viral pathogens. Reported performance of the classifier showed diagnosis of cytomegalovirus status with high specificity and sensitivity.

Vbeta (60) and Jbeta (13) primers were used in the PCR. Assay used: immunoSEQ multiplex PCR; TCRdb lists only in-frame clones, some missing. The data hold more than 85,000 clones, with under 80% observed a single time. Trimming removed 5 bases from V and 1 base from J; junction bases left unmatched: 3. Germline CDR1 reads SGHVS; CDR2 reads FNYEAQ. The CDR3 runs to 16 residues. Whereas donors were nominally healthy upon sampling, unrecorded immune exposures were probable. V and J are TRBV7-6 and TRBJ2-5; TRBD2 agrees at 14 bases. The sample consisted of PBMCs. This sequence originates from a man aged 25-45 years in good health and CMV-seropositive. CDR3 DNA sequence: TGTGCCAGCAGCCTAGGACTAGCGGGGGGCCAAGAGACCCAGTACTTC. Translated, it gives CASSLGLAGGQETQYF.